The 23 T cell receptor beta chains reported below all come from one sample, sequenced in a study of cytomegalovirus exposure and HLA in healthy donors. Researchers ran the PCR with 60 Vbeta and 13 Jbeta primers. Sequenced by immunoSEQ multiplex PCR; TCRdb stores in-frame clones only, minus some. The table shows under 200,000 clones, with approximately 71% occurring only once. The sequencing input was PBMCs. The source is a man between 50 and 59 years old in good health and CMV-seronegative.

The V gene is TRBV7-9, the J gene TRBJ1-1; TRBD1 aligns across 7 bases. Per the germline V gene, CDR1 is SEHNR and CDR2 is FQNEAQ (reference sequence). Losses at the gene ends were 5 bases for V and 4 bases for J; bases not matched to a gene: 4. The CDR3 has 13 amino acids. The CDR3 is CASSGTGVTEAFF. The DNA of the CDR3 is TGTGCCAGCAGCGGTACAGGGGTCACTGAAGCTTTCTTT.

CDR3 in DNA: TGTGCCAGCAAAGATAGGGGACACCCGTACCAAGAGACCCAGTACTTC. Translation gives CASKDRGHPYQETQYF. V is TRBV27 and J is TRBJ2-5; D perhaps matches TRBD1 (6 bases). Looked up from germline, CDR1 is MNHEY and CDR2 is SMNVEV (reference sequence). Trimming removed 7 bases from V and 0 bases from J, with 18 bases in between. The CDR3 totals 16 residues.

The chain has TRBV2 and TRBJ1-5, with no clear D. The ends were cut back, 0 bases at V and 11 bases at J, with 17 bases in the middle. The germline V gene encodes CDR1 SNHLY and CDR2 FYNNEI. The CDR3 extends over 15 amino acids. The CDR3 protein is CASSEARAAQGSQHF. DNA for the CDR3: TGTGCCAGCAGTGAAGCGAGGGCAGCCCAAGGGTCCCAGCATTTT.

V gene TRBV6-1 combines with J gene TRBJ1-1; 9 bases line up with TRBD1. This CDR3 spans 14 amino acids. Germline values: CDR1 MNHNS, CDR2 SASEGT. V lost 6 bases to trimming and J lost 1 base; unmatched junction nucleotides: 3. CDR3 amino acids: CASRSTGGNTEAFF. The CDR3 nucleotides are TGTGCCAGCAGATCGACAGGGGGGAACACTGAAGCTTTCTTT.

The V and J genes are TRBV11-2 and TRBJ2-3, with D perhaps matching TRBD1 (5 bases). The CDR3 has 13 residues. The V gene lost 7 bases and the J gene lost 2 bases, with 10 bases spanning the gap. Per the germline V gene, CDR1 is SGHAT and CDR2 is FQNNGV. CDR3 protein: CASTFRVTDTQYF. The CDR3 DNA sequence: TGTGCCAGCACCTTCAGGGTCACAGATACGCAGTATTTT.

The rearrangement links TRBV6-5 to TRBJ2-3; 7 positions match TRBD2. V lost 0 bases and J lost 5; bases outside the gene matches: 5. CDR1 and CDR2 (germline): MNHEY, SVGAGI. This CDR3 has 15 amino acids. Here the CDR3 DNA reads TGTGCCAGCAGTTACTCAGGGGCTAGCGGAGATACGCAGTATTTT. It translates to CASSYSGASGDTQYF.

This clone was seen a single time. The J gene is TRBJ2-7, the V gene TRBV6-5, with 9 bases matching TRBD1. The trim removed 8 bases at V and 6 bases at J, leaving 8 bases unmatched. Germline values: CDR1 MNHEY, CDR2 SVGAGI. The CDR3 covers 13 residues. Here the CDR3 reads CASSLDRGAEQYF. CDR3 in DNA: TGTGCCAGCTCCCTGGACAGGGGTGCCGAGCAGTACTTC.

The chain recombines TRBV7-6 with TRBJ1-2; 10 bases fit TRBD1. After removal of 6 bases from V and 13 bases from J, the junction contained 11 bases not matched to a gene. The CDR3 is made up of 13 amino acids. From germline, CDR1 is SGHVS and CDR2 FNYEAQ. The CDR3 reads CASSYSGDRGITF. The CDR3 nucleotides read TGTGCCAGCAGTTATTCCGGGGACAGGGGAATCACCTTC.

This chain connects TRBV15 to TRBJ1-4; D is unresolved. CDR1 LNHNV and CDR2 YYDKDF come from the germline V gene (reference sequence). This CDR3 region has 12 residues. Trimming pared 8 bases from V and 5 bases from J, leaving 9 bases between. CDR3 sequence reads: CATLDRNEKLFF. As DNA, the CDR3 is TGTGCCACCCTAGACCGGAATGAAAAACTGTTTTTT. Using reference TRBV15 and TRBJ1-4 for the parts outside the CDR3, the full variable domain is DAMVIQNPRYQVTQFGKPVTLSCSQTLNHNVMYWYQQKSSQAPKLLFHYYDKDFNNEADTPDNFQSRRPNTSFCFLDIRSPGLGDTAMYLCATLDRNEKLFFGSGTQLSVL.

This clone was detected only a few times. V usage is TRBV14 and J usage is TRBJ2-1; D is perhaps TRBD1 (5 bases). The CDR3 is 13 amino acids. V lost 3 bases to trimming and J lost 8 bases, with 11 bases between them. Germline assignment: CDR1 SGHDN and CDR2 FVKESK. CDR3 sequence (DNA): TGTGCCAGCAGCCAGTGGACAAATGATGAGCAGTTCTTC. Translation: CASSQWTNDEQFF. The full variable domain, with the rest looked up from reference TRBV14 and TRBJ2-1, is EAGVTQFPSHSVIEKGQTVTLRCDPISGHDNLYWYRRVMGKEIKFLLHFVKESKQDESGMPNNRFLAERTGGTYSTLKVQPAELEDSGVYFCASSQWTNDEQFFGPGTRLTVL.

V usage is TRBV7-2 and J usage is TRBJ1-3, with D maybe TRBD1 (6 bases). The CDR3 has 13 amino acids. Germline lookup yields CDR1 SGHTA and CDR2 FQGNSA. The germline V and J ends were trimmed by 2 bases and 8 bases, with 10 bases remaining between them. The CDR3 protein is CASSLRGGDTIYF. The CDR3 DNA is TGTGCCAGCAGCTTACGTGGGGGCGACACCATATATTTT.

The count of this clone is one. The V and J genes are TRBV28 and TRBJ2-7; 8 nucleotides agree with TRBD1. Per germline, CDR1 MDHEN and CDR2 SYDVKM. The CDR3 spans 14 residues. With V trimmed by 5 bases and J by 6 bases, 9 bases remained unmatched. CDR3 coding DNA: TGTGCCAGCAGTCCCACCTTAACAGGGGGCGAGCAGTACTTC. Amino acid sequence: CASSPTLTGGEQYF.

This chain links TRBV6-5 with TRBJ1-4; no definite D call. The CDR3 is 15 residues long. Trimming removed 8 bases at V and 0 bases at J, with 13 bases between. Germline loops: CDR1 MNHEY, CDR2 SVGAGI. CDR3 DNA sequence: TGTGCCAGCGGCAGAGGGCTCGCAACTAATGAAAAACTGTTTTTT. Amino acid sequence: CASGRGLATNEKLFF.

The V and J genes are TRBV28 and TRBJ1-2, with D perhaps matching TRBD1 (6 bases). Germline CDR1 and CDR2: MDHEN and SYDVKM. The CDR3 consists of 13 residues. V was trimmed by 8 bases and J by 5 bases, leaving 15 bases between them. CDR3 bases: TGTGCCAGCGGTCGACAGGAGCATTATGGCTACACCTTC. Encoded protein: CASGRQEHYGYTF.

This sequence joins TRBV6-1 and TRBJ2-6; TRBD2 might be the D (5 bases). Germline V gives CDR1 MNHNS, CDR2 SASEGT. The CDR3 contains 15 residues. The V end lost 3 bases, the J end lost 3 bases, and 9 bases lay between the germline ends. The CDR3 loop is CASSEIGGGANVLTF. CDR3 bases: TGTGCCAGCAGTGAGATTGGAGGTGGGGCCAACGTCCTGACTTTC.

This clone was counted only a few times. The rearrangement joins TRBV23-1 to TRBJ1-5, with a tentative D call TRBD1 (6 bases). TRBV23-1 carries the ORF label, with uncertain function. The CDR3 loop spans 17 amino acids. The V end was cut by 2 bases, the J end by 3 bases, with 17 bases between. DNA for the CDR3: TGCGCCAGCAGTCAAAACGCGACGTCAGGGGACAATCAGCCCCAGCATTTT. It is translated as CASSQNATSGDNQPQHF.

This rearrangement joins TRBV5-1 to TRBJ2-7, with a weak D call TRBD1 (6 bases). Per the germline V gene, CDR1 is SGHRS and CDR2 is YFSETQ. V dropped 4 bases and J dropped 3 bases, with 8 bases sitting between them. The CDR3 loop spans 12 amino acids. CDR3 sequence reads: CASSQQGYEQYF. In nucleotides, the CDR3 is TGCGCCAGCAGCCAACAGGGCTACGAGCAGTACTTC.

This chain uses TRBV27 with TRBJ1-2, with a weak D call TRBD1 (5 bases). This CDR3 contains 14 residues. V was pared by 0 bases and J by 4 bases, with 9 bases between. CDR1 and CDR2 from the germline V gene are MNHEY and SMNVEV (reference sequence). The CDR3 DNA follows: TGTGCCAGCAGTTTATCGAGGGACTCCTATGGCTACACCTTC. Translated: CASSLSRDSYGYTF.

The table lists this clone with a few counts. The chain combines TRBV25-1 with TRBJ1-1; D unresolved. Germline V gene lookup returns CDR1 MGHDK and CDR2 SYGVNS. The V gene lost 3 bases and the J gene lost 1 base, with 3 bases spanning the gap. This CDR3 contains 12 residues. The CDR3 coding sequence is TGTGCCAGCAGTGACAGGAACACTGAAGCTTTCTTT. Translated, it gives CASSDRNTEAFF.

This chain links TRBV28 with TRBJ1-6; D is possibly TRBD1 (6 bases). The CDR3 sequence is 14 residues long. Trimming shortened V by 2 bases and J by 13 bases, and 15 bases separated the two germline ends. CDR1 MDHEN and CDR2 SYDVKM come from the germline V gene. The CDR3: CASSLSSGGRPLHF. In DNA form, the CDR3 reads TGTGCCAGCAGTTTAAGCTCCGGGGGGCGGCCCCTCCACTTT.

This clone was seen a single time. The chain employs TRBV10-3 and TRBJ2-5, with D tentatively TRBD1 (6 bases). The CDR3 extends over 14 amino acids. CDR1 is ENHRY and CDR2 is SYGVKD in the germline V gene. The V end lost 3 bases, the J end lost 5 bases, and 13 bases lay between the germline ends. The CDR3, as DNA: TGTGCCATCAGTGACACAGGGATTGGGGAGACCCAGTACTTC. Its protein product is CAISDTGIGETQYF.

This rearrangement joins TRBV30 to TRBJ2-1; the match to TRBD2 covers 10 bases. There are 18 residues in the CDR3. Looked up from germline, CDR1 is GTSNPN and CDR2 is SVGIG (reference sequence). Germline trimming cut 0 bases from V and 3 bases from J; bases unmatched to any gene: 11. The CDR3 coding sequence is TGTGCCTGGAGTGTACGTAGGCTAGCGGGGGACAACTACAATGAGCAGTTCTTC. Translation gives CAWSVRRLAGDNYNEQFF.

This sequence joins TRBV5-4 and TRBJ2-1, with 13 bases lining up with TRBD2. The CDR3 contains 16 residues. CDR1 SGHNT and CDR2 YYREEE come from the germline V gene (reference sequence). V lost 4 bases to trimming and J lost 6 bases; unmatched junction nucleotides: 7. Here the CDR3 reads CASSKTLAGGRNEQFF. CDR3 nucleotides: TGTGCCAGCAGCAAGACACTAGCGGGGGGGCGCAATGAGCAGTTCTTC.